This TCR beta chain was sequenced during a study of T cells in Graves' hyperthyroidism and ophthalmopathy (dated by TCRdb to between 2019 and 2020). Notes on the research overall: To identify distinguishing TCR V-J signatures, a discovery cohort of 90 to 100 patients was used, comprising under 45 with Graves' ophthalmopathy and under 60 with stable Graves' hyperthyroidism. An independent validation cohort of around 19 hyperthyroidism patients and 17 patients who later progressed to ophthalmopathy tested prospective prediction of ophthalmopathy. The 75 to 100 discovery patients were randomly divided into training and test sets at a 7:3 ratio. Thyroid tissue and blood T-cell repertoires from roughly six Graves' hyperthyroidism patients were also compared in the study. After blood sampling, hyperthyroidism patients were treated with methimazole at a starting dose of 30 mg daily, and ophthalmopathy patients were treated with high-dose intravenous methylprednisolone. The paper reports TCR Vbeta CDR3 sequencing of over 130 peripheral blood samples: some 44 ophthalmopathy, under 80 hyperthyroidism and about 17 progressor patients. The full study reports these points: No statistical method was used to fix the sample size in advance, and group allocation was not hidden from the investigators. A 13 V-J signature model separated ophthalmopathy from stable hyperthyroidism, with 87.88% sensitivity and about 81% specificity in cross-validation and 80%/75% in testing. Blood samples also contained most of the expanded thyroid clonotypes (frequency above 0.001), which suggests that blood repertoires may reflect thyroid immune responses. In validation, the model predicted progression to ophthalmopathy a median of 6.5 months before onset, with around 70% sensitivity and 72.22% specificity.

Amplification of TCR beta CDR3 regions was carried out from RNA transcripts. A first-round RT-PCR of the TCR CDR3 used the HTBI primer set with the Qiagen OneStep RT-PCR kit. A second multiplex PCR round built the libraries, followed by size selection and purification. Libraries were sequenced paired-end with 100 bp reads on an Illumina HiSeq2000. In the authors' own workflow: SOAPnuke was used to process the raw data, with reads discarded if the reads contained adapters or uncalled bases, had a mean Phred below 15, or lacked an exact constant-primer or identifier match. High-quality paired reads were merged with COPE v1.2.5, and unique nucleotide sequences were defined as clonotypes. Clonotypes were aligned to IMGT TRBV, TRBD and TRBJ reference segments using MiTCR v1.1. The analysis was restricted to V-J combinations with a frequency above 0.0001, which together covered 98% to 99.2% of the repertoires. The TCS score was defined as the ratio of F50 (clonal expansion) to E x V (chaos), calculated using BLOSUM62-based TCRdist between CDR3 peptides within each V-J. Welch's t-statistics and random forest reduced 514 V-J features to roughly 13, which were used in a naive Bayes classifier (R e1071). Thyroid-blood repertoire similarity was quantified with the Morisita-Horn index. The public reads were reanalyzed by TCRdb: fastp trimming at Q25, MiXCR alignment, in-frame beta chains only. Identical CDR3 proteins give one entry, which carries the most common genes and DNA. The V and J calls here are based on TCRdb, not the publication. The sample table lists 500,000 to 600,000 distinct CDR3 sequences, 40% to 55% of them with a count of one. Clones ranked in the top ten supply about 8.3% of the sample.

Graves' hyperthyroidism was defined as stable when no progression to ophthalmopathy occurred over 18 months of follow-up. The hyperthyroidism patients were between 18 and 65 years old and newly diagnosed, with a disease duration of less than 2 months. Any patient with an uncontrolled infection, another autoimmune disease, pregnancy or lactation was excluded. Diagnoses were established on the basis of clinical symptoms, serum thyroxine and TRAb, thyroid ultrasound, and orbital computed tomography. Total RNA was extracted using Trizol reagent, and RNA quality was assessed on an Agilent 2100 Bioanalyzer. Concerning this clonotype itself: There is no known antigen for this receptor. The junction does not match germline at one end; this may be a read error.

The cysteine opens and the phenylalanine closes a CDR3 of 12 amino acids. CDR3 DNA is the only sequence kept; it has 36 bases, read in frame from the first base. CDR1 and CDR2 (KGHDR, SFDVKD) derive from the germline V gene. The clonotype comes from a woman in her late teens or twenties with Graves' hyperthyroidism. This chain joins TRBV24-1 to TRBJ2-1; no D gene call is confident. The sample comprised peripheral blood or thyroid tissue (not recorded which). The CDR3 in this case is CATSGQSNEQSF. The sequence in DNA is TGTGCCACCAGTGGTCAGTCCAATGAGCAGTCCTTC.